The 25 T cell receptor beta chains below were found in one sample sequenced in a study of blood T cell repertoires in COVID-19 (dated by TCRdb to the early 2020s). The method was the immunoSEQ multiplex PCR assay. Sourced from immuneACCESS, this table was stored by TCRdb with only in-frame sequences that have V and J called. A share of the clones is absent; for the studies checked, an unresolved V gene accounts for under half, and the remainder has no known explanation. Here the sample has approximately 170,000 clones; 84% occur a single time. The ten largest clonotypes hold 2.5% to 3% of the sample. Sequences were obtained from peripheral blood. These receptors were taken from a woman aged 80 or over with COVID-19, enrolled during active disease.

The gene calls are TRBV25-1 and TRBJ1-1; D is unresolved. V was clipped by 6 bases and J by 5 bases, with 16 bases between them. The CDR3 length is 14 residues. Germline V gene sequence: CDR1 MGHDK, CDR2 SYGVNS. CDR3 region: CASRGGGDRTEAFF. The DNA of the CDR3 is TGTGCCAGCAGAGGAGGCGGTGATCGAACTGAAGCTTTCTTT.

The chain couples TRBV27 to TRBJ1-2; D call uncertain. V lost 5 bases to trimming and J lost 4 bases, with 23 bases between them. Germline CDR1 reads MNHEY; CDR2 reads SMNVEV (reference sequence). The CDR3 has 17 amino acids. DNA for the CDR3: TGTGCCAGCAGTATGTCGAGCAAACCCCTTACCCTCTATGGCTACACCTTC. Encoded protein: CASSMSSKPLTLYGYTF.

This rearrangement joins TRBV2 to TRBJ1-1; no firm D call. Germline loops: CDR1 SNHLY, CDR2 FYNNEI. The CDR3 totals 12 residues. Deletions cut 7 bases from V and 11 bases from J, with 17 bases between. The CDR3 region is CASNQRVGAAFF. The CDR3 nucleotides read TGTGCCAGCAACCAACGGGTCGGAGCGGCTTTCTTT.

The chain uses TRBV18 and TRBJ2-3; TRBD1 matches 9 bases. The CDR3 is 16 amino acids. Germline lookup yields CDR1 KGHSH and CDR2 LQKENI. V lost 3 bases, J lost 4 bases, and 8 bases stayed unmatched. CDR3: CASSPSLGTGPDTQYF. In DNA, the CDR3 is TGTGCCAGCTCACCGTCCCTGGGGACAGGGCCAGATACGCAGTATTTT.

This CDR3 reads CASSTGWGDTEAFF. The CDR3 DNA follows: TGTGCCAGTAGTACGGGATGGGGGGACACTGAAGCTTTCTTT. The gene calls are TRBV19 and TRBJ1-1; the D gene is possibly TRBD1 (5 bases). The V end was cut by 4 bases, the J end by 3 bases, with 12 bases between. The germline V gene encodes CDR1 LNHDA and CDR2 SQIVND (reference sequence). The CDR3 runs 14 residues.

V is TRBV2 and J is TRBJ1-2, with TRBD1 identical over 9 bases. The germline V gene has CDR1 SNHLY and CDR2 FYNNEI. The CDR3 totals 14 residues. V dropped 5 bases and J dropped 4; count of bases not matched to a gene: 5. The CDR3 sequence: CASSLDRGIYGYTF. CDR3 sequence (DNA): TGTGCCAGCAGTCTAGACAGGGGGATCTATGGCTACACCTTC.

The chain recombines TRBV5-4 with TRBJ2-3, with 11 bases matching TRBD2. The CDR3 length is 14 residues. From germline, CDR1 is SGHNT and CDR2 YYREEE (reference sequence). With V trimmed by 1 base and J by 5 bases, 0 bases remained unmatched. CDR3 DNA: TGTGCCAGCAGCTTGACTAGCGGGGGAGATACGCAGTATTTT. Translating it yields CASSLTSGGDTQYF.

This rearrangement joins TRBV7-2 to TRBJ1-6; D is undetermined. CDR1 and CDR2 from the germline V gene are SGHTA and FQGNSA. Trimming left V 4 bases short and J 8 bases short, with 15 bases between. The CDR3 is 15 amino acids. The chain's CDR3 is CASSSNPGGYSPLHF. For the CDR3, the DNA is TGTGCCAGCAGCTCAAATCCAGGAGGATATTCACCCCTCCACTTT. The full variable domain, with the rest looked up from reference TRBV7-2 and TRBJ1-6, is GAGVSQSPSNKVTEKGKDVELRCDPISGHTALYWYRQSLGQGLEFLIYFQGNSAPDKSGLPSDRFSAERTGGSVSTLTIQRTQQEDSAVYLCASSSNPGGYSPLHFGNGTRLTVT.

The rearrangement uses TRBV15 and TRBJ1-2; the D is unclear. CDR3 size: 14 residues. V was shortened by 4 bases and J by 4 bases, with 13 bases between the two germline ends. Germline V gives CDR1 LNHNV, CDR2 YYDKDF (reference sequence). The CDR3 loop is CATSTKREFYGYTF. CDR3 DNA: TGTGCCACCAGCACCAAACGGGAATTCTATGGCTACACCTTC.

This clone was seen a handful of times. The chain recombines TRBV11-3 with TRBJ2-1; TRBD1 is a possible D gene (6 bases). Trimming pared 1 base from V and 9 bases from J, leaving 19 bases between. Germline values: CDR1 SGHNT, CDR2 YENEEA. The CDR3 is 16 residues long. CDR3 residues: CASSLASGVVSSEQFF. The CDR3 nucleotides read TGTGCCAGCAGCTTAGCTTCAGGGGTGGTTTCCAGTGAGCAGTTCTTC.

This chain's CDR3 is CASSLTGGGRTEAFF. CDR3 nucleotide sequence: TGTGCCAGCTCATTAACAGGGGGCGGTCGGACTGAAGCTTTCTTT. The rearrangement uses TRBV18 and TRBJ1-1; 9 positions match TRBD1. The CDR3 loop spans 15 amino acids. Trimming at V came to 5 bases and at J to 5 bases, leaving 9 bases not matched to a gene. Germline V lookup: CDR1 KGHSH, CDR2 LQKENI.

The chain is built from TRBV7-9 and TRBJ2-7; TRBD2 aligns across 12 bases. The junction had 5 bases not matched to a gene; V was cut back by 6 bases and J by 5 bases. The CDR3 has 14 residues. Looked up from germline, CDR1 is SEHNR and CDR2 is FQNEAQ (reference sequence). For the CDR3, the DNA is TGTGCCAGCAGTACGACTAGCGGGAGTAACGAGCAGTACTTC. Its protein product is CASSTTSGSNEQYF.

The chain joins TRBV3-1 (or the pseudogene TRBV3-2) to TRBJ2-7; 8 positions agree with TRBD1. From germline, CDR1 is LGHDT and CDR2 YNNKEL (reference sequence). The length of the CDR3 is 15 residues. V lost 2 bases and J lost 4; bases outside the gene matches: 7. The CDR3 reads CASSQTGRQGYEQYF. The CDR3 coding sequence is TGTGCCAGCAGCCAAACGGGCCGACAGGGGTACGAGCAGTACTTC.

The V and J genes are TRBV5-4 and TRBJ2-7; possibly TRBD1 for D (6 bases). Germline V gene data show CDR1 as SGHNT and CDR2 as YYREEE (reference sequence). Between the trimmed V and J ends, which lost 4 bases and 0 bases, there was a span of 11 bases. CDR3 size: 14 residues. The CDR3 nucleotides are TGTGCCAGCAGCGTGGACAGCAGCTCCTACGAGCAGTACTTC. Translating gives CASSVDSSSYEQYF.

This chain connects TRBV7-2 to TRBJ1-5; possibly TRBD1 for D (5 bases). V was pared by 6 bases and J by 7 bases, with 16 bases between. Germline V gene sequence: CDR1 SGHTA, CDR2 FQGNSA. There are 14 residues in the CDR3. CDR3 in amino acids: CASRNVAGWQPQHF. CDR3 sequence (DNA): TGTGCCAGCAGGAATGTCGCAGGGTGGCAGCCCCAGCATTTT.

The chain joins TRBV11-1 to TRBJ1-2; no clear D. The CDR3 is made up of 12 amino acids. V lost 5 bases and J lost 4, with 8 bases in between. The V gene's germline CDR1 is SGHAT and CDR2 FQDESV (reference sequence). The CDR3 protein is CASSPGSYGYTF. The CDR3 DNA reads as TGTGCCAGCAGCCCCGGGAGCTATGGCTACACCTTC.

This clone was seen a few times. The V and J genes are TRBV2 and TRBJ1-1; tentatively, D is TRBD1 (5 bases). The CDR3 runs 14 residues. Per the germline V gene, CDR1 is SNHLY and CDR2 is FYNNEI. Trimming took 6 bases from V and 3 from J, leaving 14 bases between them. The CDR3 loop is CASSDQGSDTEAFF. Written as DNA, the CDR3 is TGTGCCAGCAGCGACCAGGGAAGCGACACTGAAGCTTTCTTT.

The chain couples TRBV19 to TRBJ2-6; perhaps TRBD2 as D (5 bases). CDR3 size: 16 residues. Germline V gives CDR1 LNHDA, CDR2 SQIVND (reference sequence). The germline V and J ends were trimmed by 4 bases and 7 bases, with 17 bases remaining between them. The CDR3: CASSRGGEARANVLTF. CDR3 in DNA: TGTGCCAGTAGTAGAGGAGGTGAGGCAAGAGCCAACGTCCTGACTTTC.

This clone was detected once. The CDR3 spells CASSPGQGSNSVQAFF. In DNA, the CDR3 is TGTGCCAGCTCACCTGGGCAGGGCAGTAACTCGGTGCAAGCTTTCTTT. The genes are TRBV18 and TRBJ1-1; maybe TRBD1 (5 bases). Between the trimmed V and J ends, which lost 3 bases and 9 bases, there was a span of 23 bases. This CDR3 contains 16 residues. CDR1 is KGHSH and CDR2 is LQKENI in the germline V gene.

This clone was observed once. The chain recombines TRBV27 with TRBJ1-3; D not certain. The CDR3 spans 14 residues. Germline values: CDR1 MNHEY, CDR2 SMNVEV (reference sequence). Trimming shortened V by 5 bases and J by 0 bases, and 8 bases separated the two germline ends. CDR3 DNA: TGTGCCAGCAGTAAGACATCCTCTGGAAACACCATATATTTT. The encoded protein is CASSKTSSGNTIYF.

This clone was seen just once. Sequence at one end of the junction differs from germline and may be a read error. V is TRBV5-1 and J is TRBJ1-1; possible D gene TRBD1, 6 bases. Per germline, CDR1 SGHRS and CDR2 YFSETQ. The CDR3 loop spans 12 amino acids. CDR3 sequence: CASSEGLGGRTF. The DNA for the CDR3 is TGCGCCAGCAGCGAAGGACTAGGGGGACGTACGTTT. Full variable domain (rest looked up from reference TRBV5-1 and TRBJ1-1): KAGVTQTPRYLIKTRGQQVTLSCSPISGHRSVSWYQQTPGQGLQFLFEYFSETQRNKGNFPGRFSGRQFSNSRSEMNVSTLELGDSALYLCASSEGLGGRTFGQGTRLTVV.

V and J are TRBV28 and TRBJ2-7, with 7 bases that match TRBD2. The trim removed 7 bases at V and 2 bases at J, leaving 11 bases unmatched. CDR1 and CDR2 from the germline V gene are MDHEN and SYDVKM. The CDR3 covers 15 residues. CDR3 loop: CASTLWASGAYEQYF. CDR3 DNA: TGTGCCAGCACCCTATGGGCTAGCGGTGCCTACGAGCAGTACTTC.

V is TRBV28 and J is TRBJ1-1, with no clear D. The CDR3 has 12 residues. Trimming removed 2 bases at V and 5 bases at J, with 6 bases between. In germline, CDR1 is MDHEN, CDR2 SYDVKM. The CDR3 loop reads CASSLQMTEAFF. The DNA of the CDR3 is TGTGCCAGCAGTTTACAGATGACTGAAGCTTTCTTT.

The J gene is TRBJ1-1, the V gene TRBV2, with D tentatively TRBD1 (6 bases). The CDR3 consists of 14 residues. Between the trimmed V and J ends, which lost 6 bases and 6 bases, there was a span of 17 bases. CDR1 is SNHLY and CDR2 is FYNNEI in the germline V gene. CDR3 nucleotides: TGTGCCAGCAGATTCCAGGGGTCTGACGCTGAAGCTTTCTTT. Translating gives CASRFQGSDAEAFF.

The chain employs TRBV4-3 and TRBJ1-2; 9 bases map to TRBD1. CDR3 length: 15 amino acids. Per germline, CDR1 LGHNA and CDR2 YSLEER. The J segment lost 4 bases and the V segment lost 3 bases, leaving 6 bases of the junction unmatched. In DNA, the CDR3 is TGCGCCAGCAGCCACGGGACAGGGATCCTCTATGGCTACACCTTC. It yields the protein CASSHGTGILYGYTF.